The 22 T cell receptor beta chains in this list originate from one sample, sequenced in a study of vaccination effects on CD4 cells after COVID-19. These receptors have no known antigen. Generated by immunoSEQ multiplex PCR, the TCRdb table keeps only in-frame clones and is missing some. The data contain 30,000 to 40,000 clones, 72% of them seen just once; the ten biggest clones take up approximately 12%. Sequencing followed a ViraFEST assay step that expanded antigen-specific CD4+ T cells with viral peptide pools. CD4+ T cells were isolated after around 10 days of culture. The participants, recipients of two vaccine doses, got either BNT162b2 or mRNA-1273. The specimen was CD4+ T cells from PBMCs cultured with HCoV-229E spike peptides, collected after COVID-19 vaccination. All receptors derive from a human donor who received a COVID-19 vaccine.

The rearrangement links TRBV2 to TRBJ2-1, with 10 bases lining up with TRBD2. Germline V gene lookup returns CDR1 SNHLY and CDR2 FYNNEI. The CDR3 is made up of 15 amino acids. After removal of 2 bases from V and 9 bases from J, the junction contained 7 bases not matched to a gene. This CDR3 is CASSESSGGAGEQFF. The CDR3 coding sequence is TGTGCCAGCAGTGAATCGAGCGGGGGGGCGGGTGAGCAGTTCTTC.

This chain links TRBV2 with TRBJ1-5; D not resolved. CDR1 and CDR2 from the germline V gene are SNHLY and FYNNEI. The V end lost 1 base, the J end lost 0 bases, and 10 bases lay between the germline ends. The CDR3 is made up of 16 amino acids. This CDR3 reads CASSEVLGHSNQPQHF. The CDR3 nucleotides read TGTGCCAGCAGTGAAGTCTTAGGCCATAGCAATCAGCCCCAGCATTTT.

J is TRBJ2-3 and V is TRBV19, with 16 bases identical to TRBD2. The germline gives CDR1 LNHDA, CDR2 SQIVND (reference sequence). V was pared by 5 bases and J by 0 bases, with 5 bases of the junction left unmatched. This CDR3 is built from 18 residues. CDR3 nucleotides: TGTGCCAGTAGTCTGGGACTAGCGGGAGGGATCAGCACAGATACGCAGTATTTT. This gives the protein CASSLGLAGGISTDTQYF.

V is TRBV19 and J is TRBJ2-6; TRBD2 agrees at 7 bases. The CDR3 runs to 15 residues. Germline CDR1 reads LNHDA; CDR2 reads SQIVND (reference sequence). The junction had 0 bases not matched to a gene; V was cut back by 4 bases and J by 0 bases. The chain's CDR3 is CASSRGGSGANVLTF. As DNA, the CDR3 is TGTGCCAGTAGTAGGGGGGGCTCTGGGGCCAACGTCCTGACTTTC.

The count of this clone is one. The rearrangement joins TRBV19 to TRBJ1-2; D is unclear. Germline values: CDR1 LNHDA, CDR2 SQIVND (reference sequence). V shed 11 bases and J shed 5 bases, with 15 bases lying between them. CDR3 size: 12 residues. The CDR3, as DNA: TGTGCCTGCCGACAAACACTTTATGGCTACACCTTC. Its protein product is CACRQTLYGYTF.

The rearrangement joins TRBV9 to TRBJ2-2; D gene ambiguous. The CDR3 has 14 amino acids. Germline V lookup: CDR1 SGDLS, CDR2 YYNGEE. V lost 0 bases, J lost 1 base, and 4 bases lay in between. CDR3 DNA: TGTGCCAGCAGCGTAGAAGGGAACACCGGGGAGCTGTTTTTT. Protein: CASSVEGNTGELFF. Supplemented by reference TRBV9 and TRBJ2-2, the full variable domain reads DSGVTQTPKHLITATGQRVTLRCSPRSGDLSVYWYQQSLDQGLQFLIQYYNGEERAKGNILERFSAQQFPDLHSELNLSSLELGDSALYFCASSVEGNTGELFFGEGSRLTVL.

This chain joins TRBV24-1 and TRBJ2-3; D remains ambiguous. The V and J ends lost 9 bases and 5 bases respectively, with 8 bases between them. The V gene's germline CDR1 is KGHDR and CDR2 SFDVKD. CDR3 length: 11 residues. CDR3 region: CATVYQDTQYF. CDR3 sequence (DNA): TGTGCCACCGTTTATCAAGATACGCAGTATTTT.

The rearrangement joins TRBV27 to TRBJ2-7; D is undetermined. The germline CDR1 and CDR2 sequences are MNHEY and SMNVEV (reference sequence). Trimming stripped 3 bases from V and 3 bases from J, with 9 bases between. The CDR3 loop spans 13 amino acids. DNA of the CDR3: TGTGCCAGCAGTTTTCTTCCGATCTACGAGCAGTACTTC. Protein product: CASSFLPIYEQYF.

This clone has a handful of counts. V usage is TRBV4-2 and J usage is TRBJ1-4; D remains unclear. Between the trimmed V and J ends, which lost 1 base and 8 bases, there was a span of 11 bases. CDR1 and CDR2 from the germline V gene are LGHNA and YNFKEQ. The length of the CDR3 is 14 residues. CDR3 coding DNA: TGTGCCAGCAGCCAAGGTCCTTTCGGGGAAAAACTGTTTTTT. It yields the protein CASSQGPFGEKLFF.

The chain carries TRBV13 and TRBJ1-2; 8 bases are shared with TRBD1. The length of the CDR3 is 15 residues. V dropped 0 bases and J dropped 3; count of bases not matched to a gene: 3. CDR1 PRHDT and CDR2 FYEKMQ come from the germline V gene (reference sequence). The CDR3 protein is CASSLGRGHDYGYTF. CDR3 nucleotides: TGTGCCAGCAGCTTAGGCAGGGGGCATGACTATGGCTACACCTTC.

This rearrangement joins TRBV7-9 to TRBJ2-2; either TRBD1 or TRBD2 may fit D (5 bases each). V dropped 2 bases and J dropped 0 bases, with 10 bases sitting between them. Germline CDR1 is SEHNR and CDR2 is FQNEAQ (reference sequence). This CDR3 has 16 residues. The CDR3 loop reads CASSLHMGANTGELFF. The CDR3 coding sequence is TGTGCCAGCAGCTTACATATGGGGGCGAACACCGGGGAGCTGTTTTTT.

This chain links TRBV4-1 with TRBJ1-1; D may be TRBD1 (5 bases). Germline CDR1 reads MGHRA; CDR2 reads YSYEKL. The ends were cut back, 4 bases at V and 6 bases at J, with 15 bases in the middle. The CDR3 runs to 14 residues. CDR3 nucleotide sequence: TGCGCCAGCAGCCCCTACGCGGGGGACGCTGAAGCTTTCTTT. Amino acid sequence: CASSPYAGDAEAFF.

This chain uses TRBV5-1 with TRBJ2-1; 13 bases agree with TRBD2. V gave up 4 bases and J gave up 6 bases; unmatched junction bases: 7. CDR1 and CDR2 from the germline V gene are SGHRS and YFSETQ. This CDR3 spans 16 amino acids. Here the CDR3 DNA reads TGCGCCAGCAGCACCGGCGGGACTAGCGGGACCAATGAGCAGTTCTTC. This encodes CASSTGGTSGTNEQFF.

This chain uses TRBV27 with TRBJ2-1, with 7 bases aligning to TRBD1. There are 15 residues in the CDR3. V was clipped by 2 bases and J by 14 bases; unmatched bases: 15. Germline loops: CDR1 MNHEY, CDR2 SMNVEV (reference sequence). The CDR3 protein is CASSLDRVGPGEKFF. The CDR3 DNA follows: TGTGCCAGCAGTTTAGACAGGGTTGGACCCGGCGAGAAGTTCTTC.

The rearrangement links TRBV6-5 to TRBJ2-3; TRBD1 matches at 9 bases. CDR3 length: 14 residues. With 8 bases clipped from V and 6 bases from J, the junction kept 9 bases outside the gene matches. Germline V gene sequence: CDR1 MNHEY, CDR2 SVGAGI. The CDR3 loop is CASGWDRAGDTQYF. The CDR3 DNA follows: TGTGCCAGCGGGTGGGACAGGGCTGGTGATACGCAGTATTTT.

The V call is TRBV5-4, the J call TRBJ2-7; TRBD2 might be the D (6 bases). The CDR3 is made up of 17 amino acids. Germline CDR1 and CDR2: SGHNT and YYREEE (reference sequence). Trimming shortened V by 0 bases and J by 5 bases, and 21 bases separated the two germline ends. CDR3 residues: CASSLGGAGRFGDEQYF. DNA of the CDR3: TGTGCCAGCAGCTTGGGAGGCGCGGGGCGGTTCGGCGACGAGCAGTACTTC.

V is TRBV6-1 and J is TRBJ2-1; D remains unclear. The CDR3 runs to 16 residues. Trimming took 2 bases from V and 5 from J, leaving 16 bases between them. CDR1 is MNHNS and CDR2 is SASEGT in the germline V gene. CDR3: CASSEWLSFGNNEQFF. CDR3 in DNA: TGTGCCAGCAGTGAATGGCTGTCATTCGGCAACAATGAGCAGTTCTTC.

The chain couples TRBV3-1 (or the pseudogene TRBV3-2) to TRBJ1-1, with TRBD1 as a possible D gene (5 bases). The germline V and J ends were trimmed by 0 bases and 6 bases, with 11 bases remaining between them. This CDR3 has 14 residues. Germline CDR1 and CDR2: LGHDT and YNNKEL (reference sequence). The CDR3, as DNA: TGTGCCAGCAGCCAAGATAGGGGAGGGGCTGAAGCTTTCTTT. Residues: CASSQDRGGAEAFF.

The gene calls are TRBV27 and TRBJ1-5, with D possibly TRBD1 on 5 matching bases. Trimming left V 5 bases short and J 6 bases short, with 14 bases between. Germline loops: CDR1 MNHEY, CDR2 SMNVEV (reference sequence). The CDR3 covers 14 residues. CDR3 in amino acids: CASSAWGGSQPQHF. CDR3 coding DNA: TGTGCCAGCAGTGCCTGGGGGGGGAGTCAGCCCCAGCATTTT.

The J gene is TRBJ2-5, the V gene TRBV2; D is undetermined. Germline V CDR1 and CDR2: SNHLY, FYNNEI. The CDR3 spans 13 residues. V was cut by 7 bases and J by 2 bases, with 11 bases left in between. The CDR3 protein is CASIRDTQETQYF. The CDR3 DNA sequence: TGTGCCAGCATCCGAGACACACAAGAGACCCAGTACTTC.

CDR3 in DNA: TGTGCCAGCAGTCTACTTAGCAATCAGCCCCAGCATTTT. Amino acid sequence: CASSLLSNQPQHF. The J gene is TRBJ1-5, the V gene TRBV6-5; unclear D gene. There are 13 residues in the CDR3. V lost 5 bases and J 0 bases, leaving 5 bases between the germline ends. Germline values: CDR1 MNHEY, CDR2 SVGAGI.

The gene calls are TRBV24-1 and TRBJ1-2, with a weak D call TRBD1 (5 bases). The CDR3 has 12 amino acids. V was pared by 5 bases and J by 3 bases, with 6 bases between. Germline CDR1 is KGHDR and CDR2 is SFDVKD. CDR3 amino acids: CATSAGDYGYTF. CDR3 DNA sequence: TGTGCCACCAGTGCGGGGGACTATGGCTACACCTTC.